This T cell receptor beta chain was sequenced during a study of control samples from healthy donors and cancer patients. The CDR3 sequence is 13 residues long. Trimming took 2 bases from V and 2 from J, leaving 7 bases between them. The assay was immunoSEQ multiplex PCR, and TCRdb's table has in-frame clones only and misses some. The repertoire holds under 150,000 clones, with 88% as singletons. The specimen sequenced was blood. The chain couples TRBV12-3 or TRBV12-4 to TRBJ2-7; possible D gene TRBD1, 6 bases. This receptor was taken from a woman between 65 and 79 years old in good health. CDR3 DNA sequence: TGTGCCAGCAGTTTAAACAGGGCCTACGAGCAGTACTTC. It is translated as CASSLNRAYEQYF.